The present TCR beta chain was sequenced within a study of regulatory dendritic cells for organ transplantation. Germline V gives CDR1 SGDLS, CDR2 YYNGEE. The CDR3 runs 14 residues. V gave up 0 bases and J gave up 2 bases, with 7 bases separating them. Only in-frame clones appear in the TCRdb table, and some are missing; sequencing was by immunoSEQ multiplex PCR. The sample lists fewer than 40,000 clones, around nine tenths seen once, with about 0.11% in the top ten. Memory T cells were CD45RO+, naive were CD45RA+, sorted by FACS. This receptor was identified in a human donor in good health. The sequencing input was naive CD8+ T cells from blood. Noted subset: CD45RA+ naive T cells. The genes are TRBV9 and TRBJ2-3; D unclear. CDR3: CASSVETNTDTQYF. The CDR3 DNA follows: TGTGCCAGCAGCGTAGAGACCAACACAGATACGCAGTATTTT.